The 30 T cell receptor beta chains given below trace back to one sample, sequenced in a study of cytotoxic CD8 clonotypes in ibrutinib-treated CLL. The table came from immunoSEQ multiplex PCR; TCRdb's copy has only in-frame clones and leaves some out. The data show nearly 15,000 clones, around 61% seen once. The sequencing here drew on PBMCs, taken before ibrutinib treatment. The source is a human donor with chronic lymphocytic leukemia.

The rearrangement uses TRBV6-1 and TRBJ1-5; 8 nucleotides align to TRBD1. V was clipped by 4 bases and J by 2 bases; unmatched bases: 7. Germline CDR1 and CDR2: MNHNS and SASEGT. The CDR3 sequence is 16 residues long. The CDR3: CASSVDRGWGNQPQHF. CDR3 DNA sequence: TGTGCCAGCAGTGTAGACAGGGGATGGGGCAATCAGCCCCAGCATTTT.

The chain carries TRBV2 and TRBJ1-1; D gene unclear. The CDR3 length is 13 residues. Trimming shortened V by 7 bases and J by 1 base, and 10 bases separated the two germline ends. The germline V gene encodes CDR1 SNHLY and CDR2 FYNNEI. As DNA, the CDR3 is TGTGCCAGCACATCTAGGACGAACACTGAAGCTTTCTTT. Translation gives CASTSRTNTEAFF.

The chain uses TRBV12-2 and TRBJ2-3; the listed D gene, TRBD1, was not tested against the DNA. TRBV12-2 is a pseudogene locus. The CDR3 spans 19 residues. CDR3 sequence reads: CASRPPPHLRQVGTDTQYF. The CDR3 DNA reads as TGTGCAAGTCGCCCTCCCCCCCATCTCAGACAGGTTGGTACAGATACGCAGTATTTT.

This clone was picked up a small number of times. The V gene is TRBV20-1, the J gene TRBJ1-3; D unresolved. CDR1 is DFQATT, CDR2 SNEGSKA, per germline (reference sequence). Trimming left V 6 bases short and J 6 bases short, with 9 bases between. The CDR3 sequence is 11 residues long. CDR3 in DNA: TGCAGTGCGTCATGGGTAAACACCATATATTTT. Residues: CSASWVNTIYF.

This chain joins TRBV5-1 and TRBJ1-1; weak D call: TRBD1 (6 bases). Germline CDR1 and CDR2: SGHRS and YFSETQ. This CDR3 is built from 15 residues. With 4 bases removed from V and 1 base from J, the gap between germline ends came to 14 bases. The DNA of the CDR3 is TGCGCCAGCAGCCAACGTGGGGGCCCGAACACTGAAGCTTTCTTT. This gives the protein CASSQRGGPNTEAFF.

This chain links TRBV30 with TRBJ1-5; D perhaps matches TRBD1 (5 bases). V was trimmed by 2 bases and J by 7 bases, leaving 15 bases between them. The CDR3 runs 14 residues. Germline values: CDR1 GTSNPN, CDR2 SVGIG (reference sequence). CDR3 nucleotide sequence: TGTGCCTGGAGTCGCCACCGGTCAGGGCAGCCCCAGCATTTT. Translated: CAWSRHRSGQPQHF. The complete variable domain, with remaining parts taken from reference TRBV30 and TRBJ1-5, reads SQTIHQWPATLVQPVGSPLSLECTVEGTSNPNLYWYRQAAGRGLQLLFYSVGIGQISSEVPQNLSASRPQDRQFILSSKKLLLSDSGFYLCAWSRHRSGQPQHFGDGTRLSIL.

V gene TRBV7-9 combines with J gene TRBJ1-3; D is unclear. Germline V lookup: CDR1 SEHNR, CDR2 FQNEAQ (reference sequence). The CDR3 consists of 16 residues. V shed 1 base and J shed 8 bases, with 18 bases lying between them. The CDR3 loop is CASSLDRAQRKYTIYF. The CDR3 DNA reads TGTGCCAGCAGCTTAGACCGGGCCCAACGGAAGTACACCATATATTTT.

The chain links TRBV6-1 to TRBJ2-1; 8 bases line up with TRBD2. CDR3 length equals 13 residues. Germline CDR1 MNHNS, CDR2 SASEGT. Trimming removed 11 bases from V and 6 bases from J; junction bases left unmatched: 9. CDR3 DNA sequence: TGTGCCCATAAGGCGGGAGGAAGCAATGAGCAGTTCTTC. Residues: CAHKAGGSNEQFF.

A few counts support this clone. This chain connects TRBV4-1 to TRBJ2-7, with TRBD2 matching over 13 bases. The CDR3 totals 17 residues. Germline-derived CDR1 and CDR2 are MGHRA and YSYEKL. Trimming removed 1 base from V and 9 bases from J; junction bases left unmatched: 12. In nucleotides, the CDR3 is TGCGCCAGCAGCCAAGGAGGAAAACTAGCGGGAGGGCCAGGGCAGTACTTC. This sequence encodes CASSQGGKLAGGPGQYF.

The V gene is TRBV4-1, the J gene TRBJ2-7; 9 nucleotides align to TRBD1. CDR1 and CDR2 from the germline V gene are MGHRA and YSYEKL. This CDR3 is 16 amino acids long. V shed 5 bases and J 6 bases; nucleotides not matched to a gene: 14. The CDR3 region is CASSNPAGTGYREQYV. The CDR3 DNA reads TGCGCCAGCAGCAATCCAGCCGGGACAGGGTACCGCGAGCAGTACGTC.

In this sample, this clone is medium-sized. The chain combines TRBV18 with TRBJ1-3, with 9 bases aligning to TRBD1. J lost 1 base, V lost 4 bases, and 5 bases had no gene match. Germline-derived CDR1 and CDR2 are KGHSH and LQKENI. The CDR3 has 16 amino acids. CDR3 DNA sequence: TGTGCCAGCTCACAATGGGACAGGGCGTCTGGAAACACCATATATTTT. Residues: CASSQWDRASGNTIYF.

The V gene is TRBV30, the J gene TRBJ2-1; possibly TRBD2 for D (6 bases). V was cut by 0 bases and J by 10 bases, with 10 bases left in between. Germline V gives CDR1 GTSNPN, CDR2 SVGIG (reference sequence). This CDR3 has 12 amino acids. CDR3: CAWSVAGLEQFF. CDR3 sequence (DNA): TGTGCCTGGAGTGTAGCGGGCCTCGAGCAGTTCTTC.

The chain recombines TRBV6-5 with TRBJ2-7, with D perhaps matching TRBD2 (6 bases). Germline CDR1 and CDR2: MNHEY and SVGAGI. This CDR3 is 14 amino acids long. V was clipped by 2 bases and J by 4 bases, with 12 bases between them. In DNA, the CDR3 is TGTGCCAGCAGTTACGCAGGAGGGGAATACGAGCAGTACGTC. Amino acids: CASSYAGGEYEQYV.

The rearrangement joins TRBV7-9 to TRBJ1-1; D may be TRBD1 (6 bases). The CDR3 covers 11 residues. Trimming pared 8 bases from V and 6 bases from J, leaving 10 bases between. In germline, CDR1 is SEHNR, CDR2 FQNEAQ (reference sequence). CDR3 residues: CASASGAEAFF. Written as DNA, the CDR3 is TGTGCCAGCGCTTCAGGGGCTGAAGCTTTCTTT.

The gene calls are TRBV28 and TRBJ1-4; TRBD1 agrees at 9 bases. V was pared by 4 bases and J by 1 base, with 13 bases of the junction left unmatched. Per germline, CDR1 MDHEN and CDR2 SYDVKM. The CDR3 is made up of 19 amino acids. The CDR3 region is CASSYPYGQGSRTNEKLFF. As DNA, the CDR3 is TGTGCCAGCAGTTATCCCTACGGACAGGGGTCGAGAACTAATGAAAAACTGTTTTTT.

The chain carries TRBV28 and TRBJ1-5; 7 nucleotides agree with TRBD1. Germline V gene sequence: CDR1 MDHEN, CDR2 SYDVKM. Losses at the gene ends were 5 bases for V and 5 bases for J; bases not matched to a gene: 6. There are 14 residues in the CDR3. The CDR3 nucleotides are TGTGCCAGCAGTCTGGGACAGATAGATCAGCCCCAGCATTTT. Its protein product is CASSLGQIDQPQHF. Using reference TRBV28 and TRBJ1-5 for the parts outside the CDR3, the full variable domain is DVKVTQSSRYLVKRTGEKVFLECVQDMDHENMFWYRQDPGLGLRLIYFSYDVKMKEKGDIPEGYSVSREKKERFSLILESASTNQTSMYLCASSLGQIDQPQHFGDGTRLSIL.

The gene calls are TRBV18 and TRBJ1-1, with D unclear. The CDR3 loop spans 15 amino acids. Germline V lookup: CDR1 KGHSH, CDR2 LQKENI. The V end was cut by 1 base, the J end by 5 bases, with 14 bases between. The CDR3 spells CASSPLEGFLTEAFF. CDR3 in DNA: TGTGCCAGCTCACCACTAGAGGGATTCTTAACTGAAGCTTTCTTT.

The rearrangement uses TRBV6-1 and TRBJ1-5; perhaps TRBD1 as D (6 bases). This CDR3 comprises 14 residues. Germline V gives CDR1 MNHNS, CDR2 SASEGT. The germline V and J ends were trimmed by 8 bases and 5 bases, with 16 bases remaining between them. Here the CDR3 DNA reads TGTGCCAGCCAGTCAGGGGCCAAGTATCAGCCCCAGCATTTT. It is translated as CASQSGAKYQPQHF.

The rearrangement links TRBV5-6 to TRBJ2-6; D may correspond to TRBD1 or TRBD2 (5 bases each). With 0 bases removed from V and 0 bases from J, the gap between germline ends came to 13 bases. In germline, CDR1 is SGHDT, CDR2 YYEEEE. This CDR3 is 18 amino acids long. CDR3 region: CASSLAPGRLSGANVLTF. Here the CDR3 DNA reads TGTGCCAGCAGCTTGGCCCCGGGACGGCTCTCTGGGGCCAACGTCCTGACTTTC.

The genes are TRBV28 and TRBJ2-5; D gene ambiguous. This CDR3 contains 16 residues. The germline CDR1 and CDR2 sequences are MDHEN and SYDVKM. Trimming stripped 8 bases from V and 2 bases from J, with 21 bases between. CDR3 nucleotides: TGTGCCAGCTCCTTTGATCCGAACTATTTACAAGAGACCCAGTACTTC. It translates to CASSFDPNYLQETQYF.

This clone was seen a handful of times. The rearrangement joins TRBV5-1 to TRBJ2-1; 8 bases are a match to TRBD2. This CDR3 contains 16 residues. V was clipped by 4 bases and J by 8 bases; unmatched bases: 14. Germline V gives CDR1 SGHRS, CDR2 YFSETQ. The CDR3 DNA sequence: TGCGCCAGCAGCCTCAGGGAGAGCGGGAGTCTGGATGAGCAGTTCTTC. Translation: CASSLRESGSLDEQFF.

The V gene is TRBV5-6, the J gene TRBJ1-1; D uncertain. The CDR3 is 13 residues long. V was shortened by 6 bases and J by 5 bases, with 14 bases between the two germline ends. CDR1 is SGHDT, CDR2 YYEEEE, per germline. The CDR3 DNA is TGTGCCAGCACCATATTCTTGAGAACTGAAGCTTTCTTT. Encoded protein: CASTIFLRTEAFF.

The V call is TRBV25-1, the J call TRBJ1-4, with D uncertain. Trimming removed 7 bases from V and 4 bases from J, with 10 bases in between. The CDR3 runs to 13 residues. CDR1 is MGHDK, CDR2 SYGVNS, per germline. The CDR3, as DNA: TGTGCCAGCATTGGGCGGAATAATGAAAAACTGTTTTTT. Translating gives CASIGRNNEKLFF.

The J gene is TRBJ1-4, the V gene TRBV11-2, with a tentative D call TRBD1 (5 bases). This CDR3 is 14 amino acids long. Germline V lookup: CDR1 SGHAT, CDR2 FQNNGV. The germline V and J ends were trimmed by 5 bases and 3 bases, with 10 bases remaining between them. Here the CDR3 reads CASSPGLSNEKLFF. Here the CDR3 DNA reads TGTGCCAGCAGCCCGGGACTATCTAATGAAAAACTGTTTTTT.

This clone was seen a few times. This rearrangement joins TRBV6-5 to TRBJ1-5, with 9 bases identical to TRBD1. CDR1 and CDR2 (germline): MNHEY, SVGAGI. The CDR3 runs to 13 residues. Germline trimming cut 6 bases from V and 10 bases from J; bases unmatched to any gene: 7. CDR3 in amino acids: CASSWGQGGPQHF. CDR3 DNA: TGTGCCAGCAGCTGGGGACAGGGAGGACCCCAGCATTTT.

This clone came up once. CDR3 amino acids: CASSVADSLRTEAFF. Here the CDR3 DNA reads TGTGCCAGCAGCGTAGCTGATTCCCTCCGAACTGAAGCTTTCTTT. This rearrangement joins TRBV9 to TRBJ1-1; D is uncertain. CDR3 length equals 15 residues. Germline CDR1 reads SGDLS; CDR2 reads YYNGEE. Trimming took off 0 bases at V and 5 bases at J, with 14 bases between the two ends.

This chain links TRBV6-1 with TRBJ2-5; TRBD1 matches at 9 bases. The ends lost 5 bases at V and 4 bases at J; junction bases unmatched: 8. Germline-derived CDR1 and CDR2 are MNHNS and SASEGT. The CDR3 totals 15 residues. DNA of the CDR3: TGTGCCAGCAGTACCCGGGACAGGGTCATAGAGACCCAGTACTTC. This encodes CASSTRDRVIETQYF.

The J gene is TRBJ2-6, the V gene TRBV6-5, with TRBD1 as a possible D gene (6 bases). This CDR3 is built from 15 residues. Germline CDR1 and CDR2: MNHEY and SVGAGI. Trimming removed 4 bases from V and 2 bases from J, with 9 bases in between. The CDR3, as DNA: TGTGCCAGCAGTTCCCCAGGGGCTGGGGCCAACGTCCTGACTTTC. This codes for CASSSPGAGANVLTF.

The DNA for the CDR3 is TGTGCCAGCAGTCTAGGGGGCTCGGAGCCCCAGCATTTT. Protein product: CASSLGGSEPQHF. This sequence joins TRBV27 and TRBJ1-5; 7 positions agree with TRBD1. From germline, CDR1 is MNHEY and CDR2 SMNVEV (reference sequence). Germline trimming cut 5 bases from V and 8 bases from J; bases unmatched to any gene: 6. This CDR3 is built from 13 residues.

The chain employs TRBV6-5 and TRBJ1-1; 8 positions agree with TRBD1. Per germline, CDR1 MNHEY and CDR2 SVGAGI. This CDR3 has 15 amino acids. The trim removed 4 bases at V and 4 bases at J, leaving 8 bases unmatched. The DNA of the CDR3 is TGTGCCAGCAGTTCCTCATTTACAGGGGGCACTGAAGCTTTCTTT. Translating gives CASSSSFTGGTEAFF.